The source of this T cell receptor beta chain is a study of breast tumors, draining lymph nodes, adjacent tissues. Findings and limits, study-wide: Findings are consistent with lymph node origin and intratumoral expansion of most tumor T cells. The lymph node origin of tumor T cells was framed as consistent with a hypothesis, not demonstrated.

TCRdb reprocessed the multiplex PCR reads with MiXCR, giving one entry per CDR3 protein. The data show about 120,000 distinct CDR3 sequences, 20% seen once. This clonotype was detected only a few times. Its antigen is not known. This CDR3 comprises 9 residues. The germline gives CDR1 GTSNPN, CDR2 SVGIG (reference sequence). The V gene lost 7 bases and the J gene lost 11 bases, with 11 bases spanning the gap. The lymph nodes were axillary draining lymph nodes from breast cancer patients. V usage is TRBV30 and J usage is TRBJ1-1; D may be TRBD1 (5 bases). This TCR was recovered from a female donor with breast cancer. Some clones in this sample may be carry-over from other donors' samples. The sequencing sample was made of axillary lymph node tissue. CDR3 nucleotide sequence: TGTGCCTCGGAAGGGGAGGCTTTCTTT. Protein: CASEGEAFF.